What follows is one T cell receptor beta chain and its context. Antigen unknown. A much larger clonotype is one base distant, so this may be a read error. The data were taken from a study of molecular identifiers for immune sequencing clone quantification. Study context: In replicates, RNA from roughly 20,000 or 100,000 naive CD8 cells was split five ways, four sequenced.

TCRdb re-analysed the PCR reads in MiXCR, keeping a single row per CDR3 protein. Altogether under 75,000 distinct CDR3 sequences are present, 15% to 20% being singletons, with the ten largest covering approximately 1.5%. Findings of the study overall: Over 98% of CMV-specific effector molecules, but under 1% of naive ones, were in clones above 20 copies.

Naive CD8 libraries came from approximately 20,000 to 1,000,000 sorted cells with 10%, 30% or 50% RNA. Naive CD8 T cells were picked out by sorting for CD8+CD4-CCR7+CD45RA+. Germline-derived CDR1 and CDR2 are LNHNV and YYDKDF (reference sequence). This CDR3 has 12 amino acids. This clonotype was sampled from a human donor in good health. Some libraries in this study had Jurkat cell RNA spiked in. The sequenced sample consisted of naive CD8+ T cells from blood, with Jurkat cell RNA spiked in. Subset described: FACS-sorted CD8+CD4-CCR7+CD45RA+ naive T cells. The chain joins TRBV15 to TRBJ2-7; D unresolved. CDR3 bases: TGTGCCACCAGCACAGGTACCTACAAGCAGTACTTC. It translates to CATSTGTYKQYF.